The sample holds one count of the clone carrying this T cell receptor beta chain. These data come from a study of T cell changes during pregnancy in multiple sclerosis. Assay used: immunoSEQ multiplex PCR; TCRdb lists only in-frame clones, some missing. The data contain 40,000 to 50,000 clones, 93% of them singletons. The source is a female donor with multiple sclerosis, enrolled in a pregnancy study. This specimen consisted of CD4+ T cells from peripheral blood mononuclear cells, obtained in the third trimester of pregnancy.

The DNA for the CDR3 is TGTGCCAGCTCACCATTCAGCGGGGCTAGCACAGATACGCAGTATTTT. Residues: CASSPFSGASTDTQYF. The J gene is TRBJ2-3, the V gene TRBV18; 7 positions match TRBD2. The CDR3 is made up of 16 amino acids. The junction had 5 bases not matched to a gene; V was cut back by 2 bases and J by 0 bases. Germline loops: CDR1 KGHSH, CDR2 LQKENI. The full variable domain, its missing parts supplied by reference TRBV18 and TRBJ2-3, is NAGVMQNPRHLVRRRGQEARLRCSPMKGHSHVYWYRQLPEEGLKFMVYLQKENIIDESGMPKERFSAEFPKEGPSILRIQQVVRGDSAAYFCASSPFSGASTDTQYFGPGTRLTVL.